This T cell receptor beta chain was observed in a study of T cells in Graves' hyperthyroidism and ophthalmopathy. As for the study in general: Staff took peripheral blood when the initial diagnosis was made, before any treatment began.

RNA transcripts provided the source from which TCR beta CDR3 regions were amplified. The HTBI primer set was used in a first-round RT-PCR of the TCR CDR3. TCRdb re-derived calls from the multiplex PCR reads in MiXCR, one entry per CDR3 protein. The sample yields approximately 360,000 distinct CDR3 sequences, around 16% seen once. With 4 bases clipped from V and 5 bases from J, the junction kept 8 bases outside the gene matches. The germline V gene encodes CDR1 SGHKS and CDR2 YYEKEE (reference sequence). CDR3 size: 15 residues. Pregnant or lactating patients were excluded, as were those with uncontrolled infection or other autoimmune disease.

The sequencing sample was made of blood. This receptor was identified in a young woman with Graves' hyperthyroidism that later progressed to Graves' ophthalmopathy. The V and J genes are TRBV5-5 and TRBJ1-1; 10 bases are a match to TRBD1. The CDR3 region is CASSALTGGLTEAFF. CDR3 nucleotides: TGTGCCAGCAGCGCCCTGACAGGGGGCTTGACTGAAGCTTTCTTT.